These 3 T cell receptor beta chains originate from one sample sequenced in a study of CD8+ T cells in alopecia areata. TCR sequencing used cDNA made by reverse transcription of extracted RNA. Clones were sequenced by immunoSEQ multiplex PCR, and TCRdb holds only the in-frame ones, with some missing. The sample counts 290,000 or so clones, none seen once; the ten largest own 0.9% to 1.5%. Separation of pooled cutaneous lymph node cells was by sorting with CD4, CD8alpha, NKG2D, NKG2ACE and other markers. The sample taken for sequencing was CD4+ T cells sorted from a lymph node. All receptors derive from a C3H/HeJ mouse with alopecia areata. Mouse strain MHC haplotype: H2-k.

This clone was seen a handful of times. The gene names given are mouse names. The read comes to an end 4 residues before the CDR3 does, leaving the germline J gene to fill in the end. This sequence joins TRBV31 and TRBJ2-1, with 10 positions matching TRBD2. J gave up 2 bases and V 2 bases, and 3 bases lay outside the gene matches. The CDR3 contains 15 residues. Germline V gives CDR1 GKSSPN, CDR2 SITVG. The sequenced CDR3 bases are TGTGCCTGGAGTTCCGGGACTGGGGACTATGCT. It yields the protein CAWSSGTGDYA. The whole CDR3 sequence reads CAWSSGTGDYAEQFF.

This clone has only a few counts. All gene names here are mouse names. The read falls 4 residues short of the CDR3 end, and the missing part is taken from the germline J gene. The chain uses TRBV13-3 and TRBJ2-7; perhaps TRBD2 as D (6 bases). The germline V gene has CDR1 NNHDY and CDR2 SYVADS. V lost 1 base and J 0 bases, leaving 11 bases between the germline ends. The CDR3 covers 15 residues. The CDR3 is CASSDPGASSYEQYF. Partial CDR3 DNA: TGTGCCAGCAGTGATCCTGGGGCGAGCTCCTAT.

This clone was seen only a few times. Mouse gene names apply. From the germline J gene comes the end of the CDR3, since the read stops 4 residues before it. The V and J genes are TRBV5 and TRBJ2-5, with TRBD2 matching over 8 bases. CDR3 length: 14 amino acids. Germline V lookup: CDR1 LGHNA, CDR2 YNLKQL (reference sequence). Partial CDR3 DNA: TGTGCCAGCAGCCAACGGGACTGGAAAGAC. Its translation: CASSQRDWKD. The complete CDR3 reads CASSQRDWKDTQYF.